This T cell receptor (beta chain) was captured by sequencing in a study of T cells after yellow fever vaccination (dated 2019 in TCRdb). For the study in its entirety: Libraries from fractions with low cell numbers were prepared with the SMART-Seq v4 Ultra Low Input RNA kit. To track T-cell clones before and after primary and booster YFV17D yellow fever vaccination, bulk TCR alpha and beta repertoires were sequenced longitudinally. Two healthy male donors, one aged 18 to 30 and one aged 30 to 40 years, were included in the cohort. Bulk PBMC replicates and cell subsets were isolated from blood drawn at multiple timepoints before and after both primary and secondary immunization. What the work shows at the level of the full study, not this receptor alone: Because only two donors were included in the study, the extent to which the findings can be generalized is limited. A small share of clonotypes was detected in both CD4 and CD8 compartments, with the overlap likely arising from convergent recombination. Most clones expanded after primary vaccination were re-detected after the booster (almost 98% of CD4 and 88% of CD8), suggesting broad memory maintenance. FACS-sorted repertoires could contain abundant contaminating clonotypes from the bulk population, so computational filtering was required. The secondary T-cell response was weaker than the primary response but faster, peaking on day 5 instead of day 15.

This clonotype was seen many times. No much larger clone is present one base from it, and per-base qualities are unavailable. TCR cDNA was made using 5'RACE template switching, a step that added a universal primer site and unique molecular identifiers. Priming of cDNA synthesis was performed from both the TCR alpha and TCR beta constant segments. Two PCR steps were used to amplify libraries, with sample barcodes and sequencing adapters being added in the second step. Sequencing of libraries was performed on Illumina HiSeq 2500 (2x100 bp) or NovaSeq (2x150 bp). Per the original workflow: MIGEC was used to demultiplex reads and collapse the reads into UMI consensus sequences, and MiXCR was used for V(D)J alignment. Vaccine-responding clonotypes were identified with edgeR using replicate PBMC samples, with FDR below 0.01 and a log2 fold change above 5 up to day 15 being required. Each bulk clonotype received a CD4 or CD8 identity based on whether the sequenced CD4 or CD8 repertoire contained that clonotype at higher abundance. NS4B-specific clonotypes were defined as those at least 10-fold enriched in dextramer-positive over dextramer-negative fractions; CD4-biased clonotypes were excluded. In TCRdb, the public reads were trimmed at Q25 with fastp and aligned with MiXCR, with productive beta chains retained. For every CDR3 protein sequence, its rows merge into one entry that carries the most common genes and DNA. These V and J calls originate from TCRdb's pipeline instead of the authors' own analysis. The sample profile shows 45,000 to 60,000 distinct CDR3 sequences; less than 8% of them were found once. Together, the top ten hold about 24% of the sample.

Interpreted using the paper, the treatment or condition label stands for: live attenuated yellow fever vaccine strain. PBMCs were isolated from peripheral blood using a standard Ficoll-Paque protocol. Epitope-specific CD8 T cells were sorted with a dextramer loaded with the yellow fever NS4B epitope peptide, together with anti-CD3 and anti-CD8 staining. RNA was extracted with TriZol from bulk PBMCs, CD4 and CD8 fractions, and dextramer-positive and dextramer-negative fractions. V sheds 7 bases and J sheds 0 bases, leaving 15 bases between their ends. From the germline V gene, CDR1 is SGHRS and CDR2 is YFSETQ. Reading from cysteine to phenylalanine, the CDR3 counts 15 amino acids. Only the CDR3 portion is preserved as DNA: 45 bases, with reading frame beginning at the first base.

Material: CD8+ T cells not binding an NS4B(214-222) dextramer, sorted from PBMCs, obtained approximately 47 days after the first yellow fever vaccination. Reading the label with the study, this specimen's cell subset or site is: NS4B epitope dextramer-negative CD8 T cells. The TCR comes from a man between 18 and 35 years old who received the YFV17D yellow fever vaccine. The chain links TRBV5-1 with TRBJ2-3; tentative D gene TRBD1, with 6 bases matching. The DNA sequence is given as TGCGCCAGCGGCCGCTACAGGGTTAGCACAGATACGCAGTATTTT. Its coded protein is CASGRYRVSTDTQYF.